Below are 20 T cell receptor beta chains sequenced from a single sample in a study of shared clonotypes between healthy human individuals. TCRdb keeps only in-frame clones here, not all; method: immunoSEQ multiplex PCR. In the table there are under 600,000 clones, about 96% of which are singletons. Sequencing was done on a sample of naive CD4+ T cells sorted from blood. Subset given: CD45RA+ positively selected. The source of these receptors is a woman in her twenties or thirties in good health.

V and J are TRBV23-1 and TRBJ2-4, with D perhaps matching TRBD1 or TRBD2 (6 bases each). TRBV23-1 is flagged as an ORF with uncertain function. Trimming removed 0 bases from V and 0 bases from J, with 21 bases in between. The length of the CDR3 is 20 residues. CDR3 in DNA: TGCGCCAGCAGTCAATCGTCGGGGGCATTCATCTTCCTAGCCAAAAACATTCAGTACTTC. Amino acid sequence: CASSQSSGAFIFLAKNIQYF.

J is TRBJ2-7 and V is TRBV5-1; 7 bases are a match to TRBD1. This CDR3 has 15 amino acids. Germline-derived CDR1 and CDR2 are SGHRS and YFSETQ. V lost 0 bases to trimming and J lost 3 bases; unmatched junction nucleotides: 6. CDR3 DNA sequence: TGCGCCAGCAGCTTGGGAGGGGGCGCAATCTACGAGCAGTACTTC. The encoded protein is CASSLGGGAIYEQYF. Looking up the rest from reference TRBV5-1 and TRBJ2-7 gives the full variable domain: KAGVTQTPRYLIKTRGQQVTLSCSPISGHRSVSWYQQTPGQGLQFLFEYFSETQRNKGNFPGRFSGRQFSNSRSEMNVSTLELGDSALYLCASSLGGGAIYEQYFGPGTRLTVT.

The V and J genes are TRBV21-1 and TRBJ1-2. TRBV21-1 is shown as a pseudogene. This CDR3 is 17 amino acids long. The chain's CDR3 is CASSKCRGPRANYGYTF. CDR3 sequence (DNA): TGTGCCAGCAGCAAATGCCGGGGGCCGAGAGCTAACTATGGCTACACCTTC.

The chain links TRBV5-1 to TRBJ2-5, with 13 nucleotides matching TRBD2. The V gene end was trimmed by 0 bases and the J gene end by 5 bases; junction bases not matched to a gene: 7. CDR3 size: 17 residues. CDR1 and CDR2 from the germline V gene are SGHRS and YFSETQ. CDR3 sequence reads: CASSLGTSGGLRETQYF. DNA of the CDR3: TGCGCCAGCAGCTTGGGGACTAGCGGGGGCCTCCGGGAGACCCAGTACTTC.

The genes are TRBV6-4 and TRBJ2-7, with 11 bases aligning to TRBD2. V trimming: 3 bases; J trimming: 4 bases; junction bases outside the gene matches: 17. Looked up from germline, CDR1 is MRHNA and CDR2 is SNTAGT. The CDR3 runs 19 residues. The CDR3 DNA sequence: TGTGCCAGCAGTGATCTGGGGGCTAGCGGGAGGCCGCCAGGGTACGAGCAGTACTTC. Translated, it gives CASSDLGASGRPPGYEQYF.

The chain couples TRBV28 to TRBJ2-1; no definite D call. V lost 5 bases and J 8 bases, leaving 16 bases between the germline ends. Germline CDR1 reads MDHEN; CDR2 reads SYDVKM. This CDR3 has 14 residues. CDR3 sequence: CASSPARYVYEQFF. The CDR3 nucleotides read TGTGCCAGCAGTCCCGCTCGATATGTTTATGAGCAGTTCTTC.

The sample holds a few counts of this clone. The chain is built from TRBV6-1 and TRBJ1-2; D is uncertain. Germline loops: CDR1 MNHNS, CDR2 SASEGT. With 2 bases removed from V and 8 bases from J, the gap between germline ends came to 18 bases. This CDR3 has 15 residues. CDR3 protein: CASSESLGGLQGYTF. In DNA, the CDR3 is TGTGCCAGCAGTGAATCGTTGGGCGGCCTTCAAGGCTACACCTTC.

The gene calls are TRBV19 and TRBJ1-2; tentative D call: TRBD1 (6 bases). Germline-derived CDR1 and CDR2 are LNHDA and SQIVND (reference sequence). V was pared by 5 bases and J by 7 bases, with 26 bases between. The CDR3 length is 17 residues. CDR3 in amino acids: CASSPALIRTVRGGYTF. The CDR3 DNA reads TGTGCCAGTAGTCCTGCGTTGATCCGGACAGTGAGAGGTGGCTACACCTTC.

The chain is built from TRBV5-4 and TRBJ2-1; D is perhaps TRBD1 (5 bases). The CDR3 contains 13 residues. The V gene lost 5 bases and the J gene lost 5 bases, with 11 bases spanning the gap. CDR1 SGHNT and CDR2 YYREEE come from the germline V gene (reference sequence). CDR3 DNA: TGTGCCAGCAGTTCAGACAGAGACAATGAGCAGTTCTTC. It is translated as CASSSDRDNEQFF.

This clone was counted once. The V call is TRBV28, the J call TRBJ2-3; unclear D gene. Germline V gene data show CDR1 as MDHEN and CDR2 as SYDVKM. V was cut by 6 bases and J by 2 bases, with 9 bases left in between. The CDR3 totals 13 residues. CDR3 loop: CASSEGNTDTQYF. CDR3 bases: TGTGCCAGCAGCGAAGGAAACACAGATACGCAGTATTTT.

This rearrangement joins TRBV28 to TRBJ1-3, with D hard to call. In germline, CDR1 is MDHEN, CDR2 SYDVKM. With 4 bases removed from V and 0 bases from J, the gap between germline ends came to 13 bases. This CDR3 comprises 16 residues. For the CDR3, the DNA is TGTGCCAGCAGTTCCGGTATGACGAGCTCTGGAAACACCATATATTTT. Translating it yields CASSSGMTSSGNTIYF.

V gene TRBV2 combines with J gene TRBJ1-5; D remains ambiguous. The CDR3 length is 14 residues. Germline V gene lookup returns CDR1 SNHLY and CDR2 FYNNEI. V lost 6 bases to trimming and J lost 0 bases, with 9 bases between them. This CDR3 reads CASRDGFSNQPQHF. CDR3 DNA: TGTGCCAGCAGGGACGGGTTTAGCAATCAGCCCCAGCATTTT.

CDR3 in DNA: TGTGCCAGCAGCTTACCAGGAGCCTACGAGCAGTACTTC. The encoded protein is CASSLPGAYEQYF. The V and J genes are TRBV11-2 and TRBJ2-7, with D hard to call. The length of the CDR3 is 13 residues. Per germline, CDR1 SGHAT and CDR2 FQNNGV. Deletions cut 2 bases from V and 2 bases from J, with 7 bases between.

This clone has a single count. The chain is built from TRBV4-1 and TRBJ2-2; 10 bases fit TRBD2. V lost 0 bases, J lost 2 bases, and 9 bases stayed unmatched. This CDR3 contains 19 residues. Germline CDR1 is MGHRA and CDR2 is YSYEKL. The CDR3 region is CASSQDLIRTSGNTGELFF. Written as DNA, the CDR3 is TGCGCCAGCAGCCAAGATCTCATCAGGACTAGCGGCAACACCGGGGAGCTGTTTTTT.

For the CDR3, the DNA is TGTGCCAGTAGTACTAGTTACGTCGAAGCTTTCTTT. As protein: CASSTSYVEAFF. J is TRBJ1-1 and V is TRBV19; D call uncertain. The CDR3 runs to 12 residues. V was pared by 4 bases and J by 8 bases, with 11 bases between. In germline, CDR1 is LNHDA, CDR2 SQIVND (reference sequence). Full variable domain (rest looked up from reference TRBV19 and TRBJ1-1): DGGITQSPKYLFRKEGQNVTLSCEQNLNHDAMYWYRQDPGQGLRLIYYSQIVNDFQKGDIAEGYSVSREKKESFPLTVTSAQKNPTAFYLCASSTSYVEAFFGQGTRLTVV.

The chain is built from TRBV10-3 and TRBJ2-3, with 15 bases lining up with TRBD2. This CDR3 is built from 17 residues. Germline V gives CDR1 ENHRY, CDR2 SYGVKD. The V gene end was trimmed by 5 bases and the J gene end by 3 bases; junction bases not matched to a gene: 6. This CDR3 is CAISSLGTSGRTDTQYF. CDR3 DNA sequence: TGTGCCATCAGTTCTCTAGGGACTAGCGGGAGGACAGATACGCAGTATTTT.

The chain combines TRBV6-5 with TRBJ1-2; D unclear. Germline V CDR1 and CDR2: MNHEY, SVGAGI. The CDR3 has 13 amino acids. V shed 6 bases and J shed 5 bases, with 13 bases lying between them. DNA of the CDR3: TGTGCCAGCAGAGCCCCGGGGAGATATGGCTACACCTTC. Translated, it gives CASRAPGRYGYTF.

The chain employs TRBV29-1 and TRBJ2-7, with 10 bases matching TRBD1. The CDR3 contains 16 residues. Trimming at V came to 7 bases and at J to 3 bases, leaving 15 bases not matched to a gene. The germline gives CDR1 SQVTM, CDR2 ANQGSEA. In DNA, the CDR3 is TGCAGCGCTAGAGTAAGGCCTGGGACAGGGGTCTACGAGCAGTACTTC. As protein: CSARVRPGTGVYEQYF.

The rearrangement uses TRBV7-8 and TRBJ2-2, with D perhaps matching TRBD2 (7 bases). There are 20 residues in the CDR3. V was trimmed by 5 bases and J by 0 bases, leaving 25 bases between them. Germline V lookup: CDR1 SGHVS, CDR2 FQNEAQ. DNA of the CDR3: TGTGCCAGCAGCACAACGCCCCCGGGGGGCGGACTTTCGAACACCGGGGAGCTGTTTTTT. It encodes CASSTTPPGGGLSNTGELFF.

The rearrangement links TRBV18 to TRBJ2-1; 8 bases agree with TRBD2. V was clipped by 2 bases and J by 9 bases; unmatched bases: 6. The CDR3 is 14 amino acids. Germline V gene data show CDR1 as KGHSH and CDR2 as LQKENI. The CDR3 region is CASSPVSGEFEQFF. As DNA, the CDR3 is TGTGCCAGCTCACCAGTTAGCGGGGAGTTTGAGCAGTTCTTC.